The 30 T cell receptor beta chains below all came from one sample that was sequenced in a study of shared clonotypes between healthy human individuals (TCRdb year 2020). Libraries were built with the immunoSEQ multiplex PCR assay. TCRdb re-hosts the immuneACCESS table, in-frame sequences only. Its copies lack some clones; in the studies checked, an unresolved V gene accounts for under half of them, and the cause for the rest is not known. The sample contains about 1,800,000 clones, around 96% of them found a single time. The leading ten clones occupy under 1.5% of the sample. CD8 naive samples were CD45RO-negative cells positively selected for CCR7, giving a CD45RA+CCR7+ population that excluded TemRA cells. The sequencing input was naive CD8+ T cells sorted from blood. The sample's cell subset or site label, in plain terms: CD45RA+CCR7+. These receptors all stem from a young man in good health.

As to this clone: This could be a read error, since a much larger clone is one nucleotide away. The chain has TRBV5-6 and TRBJ1-1; the D gene is possibly TRBD1 (6 bases). Germline assignment: CDR1 SGHDT and CDR2 YYEEEE. V was clipped by 4 bases and J by 2 bases, with 9 bases between them. This CDR3 spans 13 amino acids. CDR3 loop: CASSIGGNTEAFF. The CDR3 nucleotides are TGTGCCAGCAGCATAGGGGGTAACACTGAAGCTTTCTTT.

The chain carries TRBV29-1 and TRBJ2-7; 11 bases agree with TRBD2. The J segment lost 1 base and the V segment lost 6 bases, leaving 5 bases of the junction unmatched. Germline CDR1 is SQVTM and CDR2 is ANQGSEA. This CDR3 has 14 residues. Written as DNA, the CDR3 is TGCAGCGTCGGACTAGCGGGCCCTTCCTACGAGCAGTACTTC. Protein sequence: CSVGLAGPSYEQYF.

This chain links TRBV7-9 with TRBJ2-3; a weak D match, TRBD2 (5 bases). The V gene's germline CDR1 is SEHNR and CDR2 FQNEAQ (reference sequence). The CDR3 covers 14 residues. With 3 bases removed from V and 4 bases from J, the gap between germline ends came to 11 bases. For the CDR3, the DNA is TGTGCCAGCAGCTTTCTCGCTAGCCCAGATACGCAGTATTTT. This sequence encodes CASSFLASPDTQYF.

On this clone: Within the sample, other DNA sequences also encode this same CDR3. The chain links TRBV6-1 to TRBJ1-3; 7 positions agree with TRBD1. The length of the CDR3 is 15 residues. The germline CDR1 and CDR2 sequences are MNHNS and SASEGT. V trimming: 1 base; J trimming: 2 bases; junction bases outside the gene matches: 2. The CDR3 protein is CASSEDRGPGNTIYF. CDR3 nucleotides: TGTGCCAGCAGTGAAGACAGGGGCCCTGGAAACACCATATATTTT.

This clone was observed a single time. This chain links TRBV4-1 with TRBJ2-7; TRBD1 aligns across 8 bases. The CDR3 is 13 amino acids. J gave up 6 bases and V 1 base, and 2 bases lay outside the gene matches. Germline V gene sequence: CDR1 MGHRA, CDR2 YSYEKL. CDR3: CASSQVDRGEQYF. CDR3 in DNA: TGCGCCAGCAGCCAAGTCGACAGGGGCGAGCAGTACTTC.

V is TRBV27 and J is TRBJ2-7; D perhaps matches TRBD2 (5 bases). The CDR3 covers 12 residues. The V end lost 8 bases, the J end lost 2 bases, and 10 bases lay between the germline ends. The germline CDR1 and CDR2 sequences are MNHEY and SMNVEV (reference sequence). In DNA, the CDR3 is TGTGCCAGCCTCTCGGGGACCTACGAGCAGTACTTC. This encodes CASLSGTYEQYF.

This clone came up a few times. The rearrangement uses TRBV7-9 and TRBJ1-2; 7 bases are shared with TRBD1. Germline lookup yields CDR1 SEHNR and CDR2 FQNEAQ (reference sequence). This CDR3 is 18 amino acids long. The V segment lost 3 bases and the J segment 6 bases; nucleotides outside the gene matches: 19. The CDR3 spells CASSFIHWTGRGSDGYTF. The CDR3 DNA is TGTGCCAGCAGCTTTATTCACTGGACAGGTCGGGGCTCGGATGGCTACACCTTC.

The chain is built from TRBV11-3 and TRBJ1-4; 7 bases line up with TRBD1. Germline V gene sequence: CDR1 SGHNT, CDR2 YENEEA. The CDR3 runs 15 residues. J lost 4 bases, V lost 5 bases, and 7 bases had no gene match. Written as DNA, the CDR3 is TGTGCCAGCAGCGTGTGGGACAGAGATAATGAAAAACTGTTTTTT. Residues: CASSVWDRDNEKLFF.

The chain links TRBV6-5 to TRBJ2-5; 7 bases map to TRBD1. This CDR3 region has 14 residues. Trimming removed 5 bases from V and 5 bases from J; junction bases left unmatched: 8. CDR1 and CDR2 from the germline V gene are MNHEY and SVGAGI. CDR3 nucleotides: TGTGCCAGCAGTATACAGGGGCGAGAGGAGACCCAGTACTTC. Translation: CASSIQGREETQYF.

The rearrangement links TRBV4-1 to TRBJ2-3; 7 positions match TRBD2. V lost 6 bases, J lost 4 bases, and 7 bases stayed unmatched. The germline gives CDR1 MGHRA, CDR2 YSYEKL. The CDR3 runs 14 residues. For the CDR3, the DNA is TGCGCCAGCAGGAGCGGGGATTGGCCAGATACGCAGTATTTT. It yields the protein CASRSGDWPDTQYF.

This clone was seen just once. This chain links TRBV7-9 with TRBJ2-7, with D tentatively TRBD1 or TRBD2 (5 bases each). V was clipped by 4 bases and J by 2 bases, with 15 bases between them. Per germline, CDR1 SEHNR and CDR2 FQNEAQ (reference sequence). The CDR3 covers 15 residues. The DNA of the CDR3 is TGTGCCAGCAGCTCGGTCCGGGACCCACCCTACGAGCAGTACTTC. It specifies CASSSVRDPPYEQYF.

Concerning this clone: Because the CDR3's place on the DNA is in doubt, the DNA is left out and the CDR3 is given as listed by TCRdb. V gene TRBV5-1 combines with J gene TRBJ2-3. CDR1 SGHRS and CDR2 YFSETQ come from the germline V gene. From its first to its last residue, the CDR3 has 14 amino acids. CDR3 residues: CASSSSLGTDTQYF.

The chain joins TRBV30 to TRBJ1-2; D is possibly TRBD1 (5 bases). CDR3 size: 15 residues. V lost 1 base, J lost 6 bases, and 18 bases lay in between. The germline CDR1 and CDR2 sequences are GTSNPN and SVGIG (reference sequence). CDR3 sequence (DNA): TGTGCCTGGAGTGCTTCCCAGGGCAGTTCGGATGGCTACACCTTC. This encodes CAWSASQGSSDGYTF.

This clone was observed once. The V and J genes are TRBV19 and TRBJ2-7; D remains unclear. Trimming shortened V by 6 bases and J by 2 bases, and 2 bases separated the two germline ends. Germline V gives CDR1 LNHDA, CDR2 SQIVND (reference sequence). CDR3 length equals 10 residues. In DNA form, the CDR3 reads TGTGCCAGTAGCGCCTACGAGCAGTACTTC. It specifies CASSAYEQYF.

As to this clone: This CDR3 is also generated by other DNA sequences in the sample. V and J are TRBV5-1 and TRBJ2-7; D is possibly TRBD1 or TRBD2 (5 bases each). Germline CDR1 SGHRS, CDR2 YFSETQ. The CDR3 extends over 13 amino acids. The V end lost 2 bases, the J end lost 3 bases, and 9 bases lay between the germline ends. The CDR3 sequence: CASSFRDGYEQYF. In DNA form, the CDR3 reads TGCGCCAGCAGCTTCCGGGACGGCTACGAGCAGTACTTC.

The chain carries TRBV28 and TRBJ2-5; 9 bases are a match to TRBD2. Germline CDR1 reads MDHEN; CDR2 reads SYDVKM. After removal of 1 base from V and 5 bases from J, the junction contained 2 bases not matched to a gene. CDR3 length: 14 residues. CDR3 nucleotides: TGTGCCAGCAGTTTATTTGCGGGGGGGGAGACCCAGTACTTC. This encodes CASSLFAGGETQYF.

The rearrangement joins TRBV15 to TRBJ2-7, with D possibly TRBD1 on 5 matching bases. The ends were cut back, 7 bases at V and 4 bases at J, with 14 bases in the middle. CDR1 and CDR2 from the germline V gene are LNHNV and YYDKDF (reference sequence). This CDR3 spans 13 amino acids. CDR3 protein: CATTEGVRYEQYF. CDR3 bases: TGTGCCACCACAGAAGGGGTTCGATACGAGCAGTACTTC. The whole variable domain, filled in from reference TRBV15 and TRBJ2-7, reads DAMVIQNPRYQVTQFGKPVTLSCSQTLNHNVMYWYQQKSSQAPKLLFHYYDKDFNNEADTPDNFQSRRPNTSFCFLDIRSPGLGDTAMYLCATTEGVRYEQYFGPGTRLTVT.

This chain connects TRBV10-3 to TRBJ2-7, with 11 nucleotides matching TRBD2. Germline lookup yields CDR1 ENHRY and CDR2 SYGVKD. V trimming: 9 bases; J trimming: 3 bases; junction bases outside the gene matches: 4. The CDR3 length is 13 residues. The CDR3 loop is CAISGTSGYEQYF. As DNA, the CDR3 is TGTGCCATTTCCGGGACTAGCGGCTACGAGCAGTACTTC.

The sample holds one count of this clone. This chain joins TRBV9 and TRBJ2-1, with 7 bases that match TRBD1. The length of the CDR3 is 16 residues. The ends lost 2 bases at V and 5 bases at J; junction bases unmatched: 10. Germline loops: CDR1 SGDLS, CDR2 YYNGEE. CDR3 nucleotides: TGTGCCAGCAGCGTTGAGGGGGCCTTGCGGGACAATGAGCAGTTCTTC. It codes for CASSVEGALRDNEQFF.

The genes are TRBV27 and TRBJ2-5; D gene uncertain. Germline loops: CDR1 MNHEY, CDR2 SMNVEV (reference sequence). Trimming left V 6 bases short and J 4 bases short, with 15 bases between. This CDR3 is 14 amino acids long. Here the CDR3 reads CASSHGPPGETQYF. In DNA form, the CDR3 reads TGTGCCAGCAGCCATGGCCCCCCTGGAGAGACCCAGTACTTC.

The rearrangement links TRBV27 to TRBJ2-7; no clear D gene. V lost 6 bases and J lost 0, with 15 bases in between. Germline CDR1 is MNHEY and CDR2 is SMNVEV (reference sequence). CDR3 length: 15 residues. CDR3 region: CASSTYEYPSYEQYF. DNA of the CDR3: TGTGCCAGCAGCACTTATGAGTACCCCTCCTACGAGCAGTACTTC.

This clone was observed a single time. The chain employs TRBV28 and TRBJ2-5; 8 bases are shared with TRBD1. Trimming at V came to 7 bases and at J to 3 bases, leaving 7 bases not matched to a gene. Germline CDR1 is MDHEN and CDR2 is SYDVKM. The CDR3 is 14 residues long. The CDR3 region has the DNA TGTGCCAGCAATCCGGACAGGGACAAAGAGACCCAGTACTTC. This codes for CASNPDRDKETQYF.

A word on this clone: Other DNA sequences from this sample encode an identical CDR3 as well. V is TRBV27 and J is TRBJ2-7, with no clear D. The CDR3 is made up of 13 amino acids. V shed 3 bases and J shed 1 base, with 7 bases lying between them. Germline values: CDR1 MNHEY, CDR2 SMNVEV (reference sequence). The CDR3 loop is CASSFGISYEQYF. CDR3 nucleotide sequence: TGTGCCAGCAGTTTCGGCATATCCTACGAGCAGTACTTC.

The V and J genes are TRBV19 and TRBJ2-7; D ambiguous. The germline gives CDR1 LNHDA, CDR2 SQIVND (reference sequence). V lost 5 bases and J lost 0, with 8 bases in between. This CDR3 has 13 amino acids. The DNA of the CDR3 is TGTGCCAGTAGTCTTGCCCTCTCCTACGAGCAGTACTTC. This sequence encodes CASSLALSYEQYF.

This clone was recorded once. V gene TRBV27 combines with J gene TRBJ1-1; tentatively, D is TRBD1 (5 bases). This CDR3 comprises 14 residues. Germline lookup yields CDR1 MNHEY and CDR2 SMNVEV (reference sequence). V shed 2 bases and J shed 5 bases, with 12 bases lying between them. The DNA for the CDR3 is TGTGCCAGCAGTTTAAGACAGCCAGGGACTGAAGCTTTCTTT. Its translation is CASSLRQPGTEAFF.

This chain links TRBV28 with TRBJ1-5; D uncertain. V gave up 8 bases and J gave up 1 base, with 6 bases separating them. The CDR3 loop spans 12 amino acids. Per the germline V gene, CDR1 is MDHEN and CDR2 is SYDVKM. The CDR3, as DNA: TGTGCCAGCCAGGACAGCAATCAGCCCCAGCATTTT. Residues: CASQDSNQPQHF.

The chain is built from TRBV13 and TRBJ1-2; possibly TRBD1 for D (6 bases). V was shortened by 5 bases and J by 3 bases, with 10 bases between the two germline ends. This CDR3 has 13 amino acids. The V gene's germline CDR1 is PRHDT and CDR2 FYEKMQ (reference sequence). This chain's CDR3 is CASSNRVDYGYTF. The CDR3 bases are TGTGCCAGCAGCAACAGGGTGGACTATGGCTACACCTTC.

V and J are TRBV6-6 and TRBJ2-3; no firm D call. Trimming took off 0 bases at V and 5 bases at J, with 15 bases between the two ends. Germline V gene sequence: CDR1 MNHNY, CDR2 SVGAGI (reference sequence). This CDR3 contains 16 residues. CDR3 DNA sequence: TGTGCCAGCAGTTACTCGAGCACTACCCTTCAAGATACGCAGTATTTT. This sequence encodes CASSYSSTTLQDTQYF.

The CDR3 coding sequence is TGTGCCAGCAAGGACCCAATTCGAGTCTATGAAAAACTGTTTTTT. As protein: CASKDPIRVYEKLFF. The chain combines TRBV11-3 with TRBJ1-4, with D uncertain. There are 15 residues in the CDR3. The V end lost 7 bases, the J end lost 6 bases, and 18 bases lay between the germline ends. Germline CDR1 and CDR2: SGHNT and YENEEA.

The rearrangement uses TRBV4-3 and TRBJ2-2; 9 bases are a match to TRBD1. Germline CDR1 LGHNA, CDR2 YSLEER. The CDR3 covers 17 residues. V shed 3 bases, J shed 2 bases, and the junction held 7 bases outside the gene matches. This chain's CDR3 is CASSQLPGQGNTGELFF. The CDR3 region has the DNA TGCGCCAGCAGCCAGCTACCGGGACAGGGCAACACCGGGGAGCTGTTTTTT.